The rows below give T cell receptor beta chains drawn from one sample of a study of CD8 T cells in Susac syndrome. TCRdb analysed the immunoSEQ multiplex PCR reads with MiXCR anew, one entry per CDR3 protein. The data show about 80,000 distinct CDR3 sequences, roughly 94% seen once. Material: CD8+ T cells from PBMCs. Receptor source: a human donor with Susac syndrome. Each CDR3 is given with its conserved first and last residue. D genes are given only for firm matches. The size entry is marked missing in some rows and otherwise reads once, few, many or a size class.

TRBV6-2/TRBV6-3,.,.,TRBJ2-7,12,TGTGCCAGCAGTTACGTGGCCGACGAGCAGTACTTC,CASSYVADEQYF
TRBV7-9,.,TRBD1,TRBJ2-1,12,TGTGCCAGCAGCGACAGGGGCAATGAGCAGTTCTTC,CASSDRGNEQFF
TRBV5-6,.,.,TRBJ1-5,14,TGTGCCAGCAGCTTGGGTAGGAGCAATCAGCCCCAGCATTTT,CASSLGRSNQPQHF
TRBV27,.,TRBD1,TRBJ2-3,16,TGTGCCAGCAGTTCAAAGACAGGGCTGGACACAGATACGCAGTATTTT,CASSSKTGLDTDTQYF
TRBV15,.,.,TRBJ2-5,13,TGTGCCACCAGCCAGGGGTGGTTAGAGACCCAGTACTTC,CATSQGWLETQYF
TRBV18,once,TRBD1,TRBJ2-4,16,TGTGCCAGCTCACTTGGGGACAGTTTTCCCCTAAACATTCAGTACTTC,CASSLGDSFPLNIQYF
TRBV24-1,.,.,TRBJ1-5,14,TGTGCCACCAGTGGAGCAGGGAGTAATCAGCCCCAGCATTTT,CATSGAGSNQPQHF
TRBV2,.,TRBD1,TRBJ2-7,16,TGTGCCAGCAACCCAACCTCCGGGACAGGGCCCTACGAGCAGTACTTC,CASNPTSGTGPYEQYF
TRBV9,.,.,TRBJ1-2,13,TGTGCCAGCAGCGGGCCAGGGTCCTATGGCTACACCTTC,CASSGPGSYGYTF
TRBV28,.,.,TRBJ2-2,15,TGTGCCAGCAGTTTAGTTAGGGAATACACCGGGGAGCTGTTTTTT,CASSLVREYTGELFF
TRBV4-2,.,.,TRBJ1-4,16,TGTGCCAGCAGCCAAGACCGGGGCGGGCTAGATGAAAAACTGTTTTTT,CASSQDRGGLDEKLFF
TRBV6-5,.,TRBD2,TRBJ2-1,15,TGTGCCAGCAGAAAAGCGGGAGGGCCGAGTAATGAGCAGTTCTTC,CASRKAGGPSNEQFF
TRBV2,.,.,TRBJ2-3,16,TGTGCCAGCAGTGAAGATGCACGGGGTGGCACAGATACGCAGTATTTT,CASSEDARGGTDTQYF
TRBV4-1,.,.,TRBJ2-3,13,TGCGCCAGCAGCCTCTCAGAAACAGATACGCAGTATTTT,CASSLSETDTQYF
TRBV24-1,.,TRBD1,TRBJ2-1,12,TGTGCCATCGGGACAGGGTCCAATGAGCAGTTCTTC,CAIGTGSNEQFF
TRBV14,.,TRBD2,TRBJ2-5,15,TGTGCCAGCACCCCGGGGGATAGCGGGAAGGAGACCCAGTACTTC,CASTPGDSGKETQYF
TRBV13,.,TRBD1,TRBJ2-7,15,TGTGCCAGCAGCCCCCGGGGACAGCTAGACTACGAGCAGTACTTC,CASSPRGQLDYEQYF
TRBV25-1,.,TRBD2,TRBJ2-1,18,TGTGCCAGCAGTGAAAGGGATAGCGGCGGGAGTAGGTACAATGAGCAGTTCTTC,CASSERDSGGSRYNEQFF
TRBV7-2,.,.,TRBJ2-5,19,TGTGCCAGCAGCCCCCGCCTCGCCGGGACTTCCCTAATACAAGAGACCCAGTACTTC,CASSPRLAGTSLIQETQYF
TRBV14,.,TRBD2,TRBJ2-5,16,TGTGCCACCTCCCCCGGACTAGCGGGGGGCCAAGAGACCCAGTACTTC,CATSPGLAGGQETQYF
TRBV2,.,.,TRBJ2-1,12,TGTGCCAGTTGGGAGATCCCCAATGAGCAGTTCTTC,CASWEIPNEQFF
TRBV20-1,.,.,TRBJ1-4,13,TGCAGTGCTAGACCTGACAGGAATGAAAAACTGTTTTTT,CSARPDRNEKLFF
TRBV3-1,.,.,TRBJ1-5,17,TGTGCCAGCAGCCAAGGCGGAAGAGACCTATGGTTACAGCCCCAGCATTTT,CASSQGGRDLWLQPQHF
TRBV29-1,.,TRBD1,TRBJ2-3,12,TGCAGCGTATTAGTTCTAGGGGGCACGCAGTATTTT,CSVLVLGGTQYF
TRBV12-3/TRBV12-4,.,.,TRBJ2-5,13,TGTGCCAGCAGACTACTCCTGGAAGAGACCCAGTACTTC,CASRLLLEETQYF
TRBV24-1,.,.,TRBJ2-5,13,TGTGCCACCAGTTCTGACGGCAAAGAGACCCAGTACTTC,CATSSDGKETQYF
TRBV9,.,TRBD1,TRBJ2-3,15,TGTGCCAGCAGCGCTACAGGGGGAGGCACAGATACGCAGTATTTT,CASSATGGGTDTQYF
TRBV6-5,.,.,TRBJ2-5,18,TGTGCCAGCAGTTACCGGCCGGGGATTGATGGACGCTTTGAGACCCAGTACTTC,CASSYRPGIDGRFETQYF
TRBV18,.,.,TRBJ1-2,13,TGTGCCAGCTCACCACCATGGTTTGATGGCTACACCTTC,CASSPPWFDGYTF
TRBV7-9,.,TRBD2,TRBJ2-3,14,TGTGCCAGCAGCCGAGCGGGGGAAGCAGATACGCAGTATTTT,CASSRAGEADTQYF
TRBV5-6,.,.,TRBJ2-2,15,TGTGCCAGCAGCTTAGGCAGTACTAACACCGGGGAGCTGTTTTTT,CASSLGSTNTGELFF
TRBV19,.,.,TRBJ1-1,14,TGTGCCAGTAGTATTGGATGGCAGCCCCATGAAGCTTTCTTT,CASSIGWQPHEAFF
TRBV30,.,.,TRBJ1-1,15,TGTGCCTGGAGTCCAAACTCCCCCAGGGCCACTGAAGCTTTCTTT,CAWSPNSPRATEAFF
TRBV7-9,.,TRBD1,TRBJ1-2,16,TGTGCCAGCAGCTCTCGGACAGGTCTACTGAACTATGGCTACACCTTC,CASSSRTGLLNYGYTF
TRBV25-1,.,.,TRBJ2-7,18,TGTGCCAGCAGTGAATATATTGGGGGGGACATAAGCTCCTACGAGCAGTACTTC,CASSEYIGGDISSYEQYF
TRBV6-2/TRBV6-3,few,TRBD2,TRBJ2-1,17,TGTGCCAGCAGTTACGGACTAGCGGTGAATACCTACAATGAGCAGTTCTTC,CASSYGLAVNTYNEQFF
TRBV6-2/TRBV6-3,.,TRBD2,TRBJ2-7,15,TGTGCCAGCAGTTATGAAGATAGCGGGAGCTCCGAGCAGTACTTC,CASSYEDSGSSEQYF
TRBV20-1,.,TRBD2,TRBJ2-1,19,TGCAGTGCTGCTGGGGACCCGGGAAGGACTTCGGGGGGCTACAATGAGCAGTTCTTC,CSAAGDPGRTSGGYNEQFF
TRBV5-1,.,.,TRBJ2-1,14,TGCGCCAGCAGCTTGGGGGACGGATACAATGAGCAGTTCTTC,CASSLGDGYNEQFF
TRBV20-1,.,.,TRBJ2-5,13,TGCAGTGCCCGGTCTTTGGGCCAAGAGACCCAGTACTTC,CSARSLGQETQYF
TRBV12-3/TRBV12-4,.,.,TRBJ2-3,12,TGTGCCAGCAGAGGAGGGGTGGGTACGCAGTATTTT,CASRGGVGTQYF
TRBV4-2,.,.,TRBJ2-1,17,TGTGCCAGCAGCCAAGTGGGCCACGGGGACAAGGGTTACCAGCAGTTCTTC,CASSQVGHGDKGYQQFF
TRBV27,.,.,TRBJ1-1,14,TGTGCCAGCAGTCGAGGACAGAGGAACACTGAAGCTTTCTTT,CASSRGQRNTEAFF
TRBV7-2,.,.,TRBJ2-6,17,TGTGCCAGCAGCTTAGGGACAGTCAGCTCTGGGGCCAACGTCCTGACTTTC,CASSLGTVSSGANVLTF
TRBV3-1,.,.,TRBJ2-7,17,TGTGCCAGCAGCCAAGAGGTGGGCCAGGGGAGAGGGGACGAGCAGTACTTC,CASSQEVGQGRGDEQYF
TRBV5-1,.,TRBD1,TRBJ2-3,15,TGCGCCAGCAGCGCTGGACAGGGTGGCACAGATACGCAGTATTTT,CASSAGQGGTDTQYF
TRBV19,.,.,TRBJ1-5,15,TGTGCCAGTAGTGAGATCGGGGGGGCTAAACAGCCCCAGCATTTT,CASSEIGGAKQPQHF
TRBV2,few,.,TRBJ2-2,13,TGTGCCAGCAGTGAAGCCCGTACCGGGGAGCTGTTTTTT,CASSEARTGELFF
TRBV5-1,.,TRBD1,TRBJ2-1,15,TGCGCCAGCAGCTTCTTCAGGGGGCTAGCAAATGAGCAGTTCTTC,CASSFFRGLANEQFF
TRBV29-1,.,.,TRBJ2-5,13,TGCAGCGTTGAAGATCGGGGGCGGGAGACCCAGTACTTC,CSVEDRGRETQYF
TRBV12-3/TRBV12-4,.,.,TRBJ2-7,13,TGTGCCAGCAGCCGCGGGACACACTACGAGCAGTACTTC,CASSRGTHYEQYF
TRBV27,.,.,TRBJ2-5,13,TGTGCCAGCAGTTCCCCGGGGGAGGAGACCCAGTACTTC,CASSSPGEETQYF
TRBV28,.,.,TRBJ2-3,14,TGTGCCAGCGACCCGCTCCTGGGCTCAGATACGCAGTATTTT,CASDPLLGSDTQYF
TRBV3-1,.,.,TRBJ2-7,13,TGTGCCAGCAGCCAAGGGAGGGACTACGAGCAGTACTTC,CASSQGRDYEQYF